The 16 T cell receptor beta chains presented below share a single source sample, sequenced in a study of response to subunit inactivated influenza vaccine. TCRdb passed the RT-PCR reads through MiXCR, listing each CDR3 protein once. The sample consists of over 300,000 distinct CDR3 sequences, just over 20% of them appearing once. This specimen consisted of PBMCs from blood, obtained 21 months after vaccination. These receptors all come from a man aged 50-75 years who received an inactivated influenza vaccine.

In DNA form, the CDR3 reads TGTGCCAGCAGTTTATCCAGGGTCACAGATACGCAGTATTTT. Its protein product is CASSLSRVTDTQYF. V gene TRBV28 combines with J gene TRBJ2-3; weak D call: TRBD1 (5 bases). CDR1 MDHEN and CDR2 SYDVKM come from the germline V gene. CDR3 size: 14 residues. Trimming pared 1 base from V and 2 bases from J, leaving 7 bases between. The whole variable domain, remainder taken from reference TRBV28 and TRBJ2-3, is DVKVTQSSRYLVKRTGEKVFLECVQDMDHENMFWYRQDPGLGLRLIYFSYDVKMKEKGDIPEGYSVSREKKERFSLILESASTNQTSMYLCASSLSRVTDTQYFGPGTRLTVL.

The chain employs TRBV10-3 and TRBJ1-2; D not certain. The CDR3 runs 15 residues. Looked up from germline, CDR1 is ENHRY and CDR2 is SYGVKD. Trimming left V 0 bases short and J 0 bases short, with 8 bases between. The chain's CDR3 is CAISESAVANYGYTF. DNA of the CDR3: TGTGCCATCAGTGAGTCGGCAGTTGCTAACTATGGCTACACCTTC.

The chain has TRBV12-3 or TRBV12-4 and TRBJ1-5; 7 positions match TRBD1. After removal of 6 bases from V and 5 bases from J, the junction contained 7 bases not matched to a gene. This CDR3 is 14 amino acids long. The CDR3 DNA reads as TGTGCCAGCAGCCCCGGGACAGATTATCAGCCCCAGCATTTT. Residues: CASSPGTDYQPQHF.

This CDR3 is CASSVSDTGELFF. The DNA of the CDR3 is TGTGCCAGCAGCGTTAGCGACACCGGGGAGCTGTTTTTT. V is TRBV9 and J is TRBJ2-2, with D possibly being TRBD2 (5 bases). CDR1 and CDR2 (germline): SGDLS, YYNGEE. This CDR3 spans 13 amino acids. V was shortened by 2 bases and J by 3 bases, with 5 bases between the two germline ends.

The gene calls are TRBV7-2 and TRBJ2-5; D is unclear. Germline CDR1 is SGHTA and CDR2 is FQGNSA. V dropped 2 bases and J dropped 5 bases, with 12 bases sitting between them. The CDR3 length is 14 residues. Written as DNA, the CDR3 is TGTGCCAGCAGCTTACGCCGGTTCGGGGAGACCCAGTACTTC. It encodes CASSLRRFGETQYF.

Concerning this clonotype itself: Possible read error: a much larger clone is one base away. The chain has TRBV5-1 and TRBJ1-1, with D hard to call. The CDR3 runs 14 residues. Germline CDR1 is SGHRS and CDR2 is YFSETQ. The DNA of the CDR3 is TGCGCCAGCAGCTTACGCGGGGTCGACGCTGAAGCTTTATTT. Protein product: CASSLRGVDAEALF.

This chain connects TRBV7-2 to TRBJ2-3; D is tentatively TRBD1 or TRBD2 (7 bases each). V dropped 5 bases and J dropped 7 bases, with 25 bases sitting between them. This CDR3 has 17 residues. CDR1 and CDR2 (germline): SGHTA, FQGNSA. CDR3 nucleotide sequence: TGTGCCAGCAGCCTCGGGGGGCGTAGGGGGCGATCAAATACGCAGTATTTT. It is translated as CASSLGGRRGRSNTQYF.

The chain employs TRBV19 and TRBJ2-1; a weak D match, TRBD1 (6 bases). Trimming took off 3 bases at V and 9 bases at J, with 21 bases between the two ends. Germline assignment: CDR1 LNHDA and CDR2 SQIVND (reference sequence). The CDR3 length is 16 residues. The CDR3 DNA sequence: TGTGCCAGTAGTATTGAACAGGGTATGACCGGTGGTGAGCAGTTCTTC. Protein: CASSIEQGMTGGEQFF.

V is TRBV20-1 and J is TRBJ2-4; the match to TRBD1 covers 11 bases. The germline CDR1 and CDR2 sequences are DFQATT and SNEGSKA (reference sequence). Trimming cost V 2 bases and J 6 bases; bases outside gene matches: 6. This CDR3 contains 15 residues. The CDR3 coding sequence is TGCAGTGCTAGATTGGACAGGGGGCTAGGAAACATTCAGTACTTC. Protein sequence: CSARLDRGLGNIQYF.

At least ten counts were recorded for this clonotype. The rearrangement links TRBV11-1 to TRBJ1-5, with 8 nucleotides matching TRBD1. CDR1 is SGHAT and CDR2 is FQDESV in the germline V gene (reference sequence). J lost 6 bases, V lost 5 bases, and 15 bases had no gene match. This CDR3 region has 17 residues. CDR3 protein: CASSLGYSDRDGQPQHF. Written as DNA, the CDR3 is TGTGCCAGCAGCCTAGGGTATTCGGACAGGGACGGTCAGCCCCAGCATTTT.

This clonotype was seen ten or more times. The chain links TRBV6-2 or TRBV6-3 to TRBJ1-4, with a possible D match to TRBD1 (6 bases). Germline CDR1 is MNHEY and CDR2 is SVGEGT. The CDR3 loop spans 18 amino acids. Trimming left V 5 bases short and J 5 bases short, with 24 bases between. In DNA, the CDR3 is TGTGCCAGCAGTAAGTTCCGGGACAAACAACCAAGCAATGAAAAACTGTTTTTT. It translates to CASSKFRDKQPSNEKLFF.

This sequence joins TRBV28 and TRBJ1-1; D remains unclear. This CDR3 is built from 13 residues. V was trimmed by 3 bases and J by 4 bases, leaving 9 bases between them. Germline V gene sequence: CDR1 MDHEN, CDR2 SYDVKM. As DNA, the CDR3 is TGTGCCAGCAGTTTCCAGCTCCGCACTGAAGCTTTCTTT. Encoded protein: CASSFQLRTEAFF.

This clonotype was recorded many times. The rearrangement uses TRBV6-1 and TRBJ1-1, with 12 bases identical to TRBD1. The CDR3 covers 16 residues. J gave up 5 bases and V 4 bases, and 8 bases lay outside the gene matches. Germline values: CDR1 MNHNS, CDR2 SASEGT. CDR3 sequence: CASSGPGQGARTEAFF. The DNA for the CDR3 is TGTGCCAGCAGTGGACCGGGACAGGGGGCGAGGACTGAAGCTTTCTTT.

The V call is TRBV14, the J call TRBJ2-7; no reliable D call. In germline, CDR1 is SGHDN, CDR2 FVKESK. This CDR3 spans 13 amino acids. Trimming took off 1 base at V and 6 bases at J, with 10 bases between the two ends. The CDR3 here is CASSQALTSEQYF. For the CDR3, the DNA is TGTGCCAGCAGCCAAGCACTAACCTCCGAGCAGTACTTC.

As for this clonotype: One junction end does not reproduce the germline sequence, and a read error may be involved. The chain recombines TRBV18 with TRBJ1-2; D gene uncertain. The CDR3 totals 15 residues. CDR1 KGHSH and CDR2 LQKENI come from the germline V gene. The CDR3 DNA is TGTGCCAGCTCACCAGTCGCGAATTTGGCCTATGGCTACACATTC. This encodes CASSPVANLAYGYTF.

This clonotype turned up a few times. This chain links TRBV11-2 with TRBJ2-3, with 7 bases aligning to TRBD2. V lost 1 base, J lost 5 bases, and 6 bases stayed unmatched. Looked up from germline, CDR1 is SGHAT and CDR2 is FQNNGV. This CDR3 is built from 15 residues. The CDR3 is CASSLAGLVRDTQYF. In DNA form, the CDR3 reads TGTGCCAGCAGCTTAGCAGGACTAGTGAGAGATACGCAGTATTTT.